This T cell receptor beta chain appears in the sequencing data of a study of cytomegalovirus exposure and HLA in healthy donors (dated by TCRdb to the late 2010s). Regarding the study in general: An earlier analysis of several hundred of the donors reported 250 to 350 Gb of sequence data and 117 million unique TCR beta sequences obtained from roughly 170 million T cells. Using immunosequencing, the study profiled T cell repertoires from fewer than 700 subjects and related those repertoires to cytomegalovirus serostatus. Across about 370 genotyped donors of the cohort, an average of approximately 240,000 unique TCR beta nucleotide sequences per donor were sequenced, and 15% to 20% of those sequences were non-productive. To predict cytomegalovirus infection status, the study brought together high-throughput TCR immunosequencing, statistical association of individual TCRs with disease status, and machine learning. The genetic ancestry cluster associated with self-reported Caucasian donors included 81% of the roughly 410 genotyped donors. Several DR-DQ haplotypes were treated as single units for association and clustering because of strong linkage in the cohort. HLA typing covered class I and class II loci at four-digit resolution. Rather than using new phenotypic data, the later analysis identified candidate immune exposures from TCR beta sequences and from how often those sequences occurred across donors. An early release covering just under 650 HLA-typed donors comprised approximately 300 gigabases of sequencing data and 65 million to 100 million unique TCR sequences. Every discovery cohort repertoire had been produced on one sequencing platform. Typing coverage varied by locus: roughly 629-630 donors for A, B, C, DRB1 and DQB1; more than 500 for DQA1; some 610 for DPA1; around 490 for DPB1. To study patterns of TCR occurrence, a later analysis re-analyzed previously published TCR beta repertoires from around 670 donors and added high-resolution HLA genotyping. An earlier analysis of approximately 580 of the donors used high-throughput TCR beta sequencing to judge whether each TCR beta V gene segment behaved as functional or pseudogenic. A later genetic analysis used genome-wide SNP genotypes for about 65% of the 666 donors, treating that subset as a discovery cohort. Alongside the repertoire data, information on donor age, sex, ethnicity and CMV serostatus was compiled. In addition to the first cohort of 666 subjects, a separate validation cohort of approximately 110 different subjects was used. The study aimed to test whether cataloging public T cell receptors could reveal signatures of past pathogen exposure. Results and caveats for the whole study, not just this receptor: HLA typing was unavailable for some donors at each locus, so association tests used only the typed subset. Several of the top co-occurrence clusters appeared to be linked to parvovirus B19, influenza, CMV and Epstein-Barr virus, according to a later analysis. In vitro tests confirmed that a few of the cytomegalovirus-associated TCR beta chains recognize cytomegalovirus antigens. Immune exposure information for the cohort was limited to CMV serostatus. An earlier analysis of approximately 590 of the donors showed that most TCR beta V segments appeared in productive rearrangements either about 87% or about 30% of the time, which broadly matched IMGT annotations. In a later genetic analysis, a missense DCLRE1C variant was associated with V-gene and J-gene trimming of TCR beta chains, and the association was replicated in an independent cohort. Roughly uniform sequencing depth across donors was assumed in presence/absence analyses, although this assumption may not hold. Specific HLA alleles were associated with about 17,000 TCR beta sequences at a false discovery rate of 0.05 in a later analysis. A later analysis found that TCR association rates varied across HLA loci, with DRB1 alleles showing the most associated TCRs and HLA-C alleles the fewest. A further reported finding was that TCR beta sequences accurately predicted the HLA-A and HLA-B alleles for most subjects in the first cohort. The sequencing pipeline was judged likely to have produced a cluster of highly shared sequence variants as a technical artifact. The study gave a list of 150 to 200 TCR beta chains associated with cytomegalovirus. Because the 87-base-pair reads could not distinguish some IMGT-functional V segments, including TRBV6-2 and TRBV6-3, those segments were excluded. Only TCR beta chains were sequenced in this cohort, and the absence of alpha or paired-chain data limited detectable features. Most CMV-associated TCR beta chains appeared to be HLA-restricted in a later analysis, and the HLA associations seemed to be driven largely by CMV exposure. The classifier was reported to diagnose cytomegalovirus status with high specificity and sensitivity in both the original cohort and the validation cohort. When HLA alleles, especially DR and DQ, strongly co-occurred, attributing TCR associations to individual alleles was difficult. According to a later genetic analysis, donors in an Asian-associated ancestry cluster had fewer N-insertions in productive TCRs than the roughly 670-donor mean. The earlier analysis of nearly 600 of the donors excluded some 15 rarely observed V segments, including chromosome 9 orphons, because counts were too low. Compared with equally common non-associated chains, HLA-associated TCR beta chains in a later analysis were more clonally expanded and had lower generation probabilities. Correlated functional status among segregating V segments might be attributable to linkage disequilibrium, but an unknown experimental factor could not be ruled out. Most TCR sequences were observed very rarely across donors, whereas some public TCRs were present in many individuals. The authors suggested that the approach could potentially be extended to other disease states and immunological phenotypes.

V and J are truncated by 8 bases and 4 bases respectively, leaving an intervening sequence of 11 bases. The germline V gene (reference sequence) yields SEHNR for CDR1 and FQNEAQ for CDR2. The CDR3 covers 13 residues, taking in both the cysteine and the phenylalanine. Only the CDR3 portion is preserved as DNA: 39 bases, with reading frame beginning at the first base. The cohort comprised 666 healthy bone marrow donors. At the time of sampling, all cohort members were nominally healthy, though unrecorded immune exposures were likely present. The donor was CMV seronegative and was included in the group of about 400 seronegative cohort members. Every donor gave a peripheral blood sample, and the peripheral blood mononuclear cells from that sample were used for TCR beta sequencing. Genomic DNA was extracted from the blood cell samples with the Qiagen DNeasy Blood Extraction Kit. As for this clone: Its antigen is still unknown. No qualities accompany the bases; no much larger clone lies one base away.

The library was made by the immunoSEQ multiplex PCR assay. A mixture of 60 forward primers for TCR Vbeta segments and 13 reverse primers for TCR Jbeta segments was used in the multiplex PCR. The CDR3 region of rearranged TCR beta genes was amplified from genomic DNA with a multiplex PCR assay. On the Illumina HiSeq System, the amplified TCR beta libraries were sequenced as 87-base-pair reads. The published analysis was carried out like this. A later analysis tallied around 80 million unique TCR beta chains across the approximately 670 repertoires, and approximately 11 million of those chains were shared by two or more donors. A nearest-neighbor algorithm error-corrected the raw reads and collapsed the reads into unique sequences, merging closely related sequences to remove PCR and sequencing errors. Alignment of CDR3 sequences to IMGT reference sequences was used to assign V, D and J gene segments. For a sequence to be retained, at least a six-nucleotide match to both a V gene segment and a J gene segment was required. A rearrangement was called productive if the CDR3 had no stop codons and remained in frame with V and J, and every other rearrangement was called non-productive. CDR3 was defined by IMGT convention, running from the second conserved V-encoded cysteine to the conserved J-encoded phenylalanine. Sequences without an unambiguous match to a single V gene segment were excluded from the earlier analysis of over 500 of the donors. In an earlier analysis of more than 500 of the donors, a V segment was called functional when productive rearrangements were above 56.7%, and segregating when the standard deviation between donors exceeded 5%. A statistical classification framework was developed to diagnose cytomegalovirus status using the catalog of TCR beta chain sequences. V and J gene assignment, in a later analysis, came from comparing TCR nucleotide sequences with IMGT/GENE-DB human TR gene sequences. In a later analysis, CDR3 sequences and most-parsimonious VDJ recombination scenarios were assigned using the TCRdist pipeline. In a later analysis, each TCR beta chain was defined by its CDR3 amino acid sequence together with its V-gene family, and reads lacking a unique V-gene family were excluded. To address suspected cross-contamination and a sequencing artifact, a later analysis removed some 620 highly shared, low-generation-probability nucleotide sequences. In a later analysis, a clonal expansion index was calculated for each public chain from normalized within-repertoire ranks of inferred template counts. A later analysis computed generation probabilities with a VDJ recombination model fitted to out-of-frame rearrangements, and checked the results against IGoR. In a later analysis, TCR-TCR, TCR-HLA and TCR-CMV co-occurrence was scored with hypergeometric tests, and a repertoire-size bias correction was applied to TCR pairs. False discovery rates were estimated in a later analysis by permuting HLA or CMV assignments 20 times. In a later analysis, co-occurring TCRs were grouped with DBSCAN, and TCRdist sequence similarity was added when clustering was performed within HLA-allele-positive subsets. Repertoires with fewer than 30,000 or more than 120,000 public chains were left out of co-occurrence clustering, as were about five repertoires with anomalous nucleotide sharing. TCRdb stores this immuneACCESS table with in-frame sequences only. Part of the clones is absent; in the studies checked, under half of the shortfall reflects unresolved V genes, and no reason is known for the rest. The V and J calls and the clone size are those of that table, but D and trimming were determined from the DNA. Recorded for this sample are some 120,000 clones; roughly 80% of them occurred a single time. Jointly, the top ten make up more than 3% of the sample.

The sample taken for sequencing was PBMCs. The rearrangement combines TRBV7-9 with TRBJ1-4; the D gene assignment is ambiguous. This sequence originates from a man under 40 in good health and CMV-seronegative. DNA sequence: TGTGCCAGCGTTCGCGGGAGTAATGAAAAACTGTTTTTT. Protein translation: CASVRGSNEKLFF.